Below, 16 T cell receptor beta chains from the same sample are listed, as sequenced in a study of blood T cells in healthy people across ages. Through a sample-barcoded 5' primer and a J-beta primer mix, a second PCR was run for roughly 7 to 11 cycles. TCRdb analysed the 5' RACE reads with MiXCR anew, one entry per CDR3 protein. The data show approximately 810,000 distinct CDR3 sequences, roughly 35% seen once. The sample was blood. The receptors here all came from a man between 18 and 29 years old in good health.

With regard to this clonotype: This sequence may be a read error, since a much larger clone differs from it by one base. The chain joins TRBV3-1 to TRBJ2-7; D is perhaps TRBD1 (5 bases). This CDR3 contains 15 residues. The germline V gene encodes CDR1 LGHDT and CDR2 YNNKEL (reference sequence). Trimming cost V 4 bases and J 7 bases, with 20 bases left between them. CDR3 in DNA: TGTGCCAGCAGCCTGGGGCAGGGTAGTTTGAATGAGCAGTACTTC. Protein product: CASSLGQGSLNEQYF.

J is TRBJ1-1 and V is TRBV28; 9 bases fit TRBD1. Germline V gene data show CDR1 as MDHEN and CDR2 as SYDVKM. There are 17 residues in the CDR3. Germline trimming cut 3 bases from V and 5 bases from J; bases unmatched to any gene: 13. CDR3 sequence (DNA): TGTGCCAGCAGTTTTGGGGGACGGGACAGGGTGAGGACTGAAGCTTTCTTT. This translates into CASSFGGRDRVRTEAFF.

The sample holds a few counts of this clonotype. The chain uses TRBV20-1 and TRBJ2-3; D not resolved. Germline V gives CDR1 DFQATT, CDR2 SNEGSKA (reference sequence). The CDR3 sequence is 15 residues long. V lost 2 bases and J 6 bases, leaving 18 bases between the germline ends. In DNA form, the CDR3 reads TGCAGTGCTAGACCTTCTGTGGCAGGCAGGGATACGCAGTATTTT. Its translation: CSARPSVAGRDTQYF.

This clonotype was counted at least ten times. The chain employs TRBV12-3 or TRBV12-4 and TRBJ1-1, with D possibly matching TRBD1 (6 bases). The CDR3 sequence is 13 residues long. The germline V and J ends were trimmed by 5 bases and 1 base, with 8 bases remaining between them. The DNA of the CDR3 is TGTGCCAGCAGTCGGACAGAGAACACTGAAGCTTTCTTT. This codes for CASSRTENTEAFF.

In its sample, this clonotype was seen many times. This chain uses TRBV15 with TRBJ2-1; 7 bases line up with TRBD2. V was clipped by 0 bases and J by 6 bases; unmatched bases: 5. Germline lookup yields CDR1 LNHNV and CDR2 YYDKDF (reference sequence). This CDR3 spans 15 amino acids. CDR3 DNA: TGTGCCACCAGCAGAGATCTTGGGGGGGGCAATGAGCAGTTCTTC. Its translation is CATSRDLGGGNEQFF.

Concerning this clonotype: A read error may be the cause here, since a much bigger clone is one base away. V is TRBV5-1 and J is TRBJ2-7, with a possible D match to TRBD2 (6 bases). The CDR3 length is 14 residues. The germline V gene has CDR1 SGHRS and CDR2 YFSETQ. CDR3 loop: CASCFGGSSYGQYF. Written as DNA, the CDR3 is TGCGCCAGCTGCTTTGGGGGGTCATCCTACGGGCAGTACTTC. The full variable domain, rest sourced from reference TRBV5-1 and TRBJ2-7, is KAGVTQTPRYLIKTRGQQVTLSCSPISGHRSVSWYQQTPGQGLQFLFEYFSETQRNKGNFPGRFSGRQFSNSRSEMNVSTLELGDSALYLCASCFGGSSYGQYFGPGTRLTVT.

The V and J genes are TRBV4-1 and TRBJ2-4; D unclear. This CDR3 has 15 amino acids. Trimming pared 3 bases from V and 0 bases from J, leaving 9 bases between. Germline V gene lookup returns CDR1 MGHRA and CDR2 YSYEKL. The CDR3 DNA reads as TGCGCCAGCAGCCACCTAGGGATAGCCAAAAACATTCAGTACTTC. Protein sequence: CASSHLGIAKNIQYF.

This clonotype was counted a few times. The J gene is TRBJ2-5, the V gene TRBV29-1; D may correspond to TRBD1 or TRBD2 (5 bases each). The end of the DNA aligns better with TRBJ2-7, so the J call may be wrong. Germline CDR1 reads SQVTM; CDR2 reads ANQGSEA. This CDR3 contains 11 residues. CDR3 sequence reads: CSVGAEREQYF. CDR3 sequence (DNA): TGCAGCGTCGGGGCGGAACGCGAGCAGTACTTC.

The V call is TRBV27, the J call TRBJ1-2, with TRBD1 identical over 12 bases. The CDR3 extends over 18 amino acids. Trimming at V came to 6 bases and at J to 6 bases, leaving 17 bases not matched to a gene. Germline V gene sequence: CDR1 MNHEY, CDR2 SMNVEV (reference sequence). The CDR3 sequence is CASRTNPGQGAWGDGYTF. CDR3 in DNA: TGTGCCAGCAGAACTAACCCGGGACAGGGGGCTTGGGGTGATGGCTACACCTTC.

CDR3 loop: CASSVGWGGSQETQYF. The CDR3 DNA follows: TGTGCCAGCAGCGTAGGTTGGGGGGGCAGCCAAGAGACCCAGTACTTC. J is TRBJ2-5 and V is TRBV9, with TRBD2 as a possible D gene (7 bases). From germline, CDR1 is SGDLS and CDR2 YYNGEE. Trimming took off 0 bases at V and 1 base at J, with 13 bases between the two ends. The CDR3 is 16 amino acids.

This clonotype was detected only a few times. The V gene is TRBV20-1, the J gene TRBJ1-5, with 10 positions matching TRBD1. The junction had 3 bases not matched to a gene; V was cut back by 0 bases and J by 1 base. The CDR3 spans 16 residues. Germline loops: CDR1 DFQATT, CDR2 SNEGSKA (reference sequence). The DNA of the CDR3 is TGCAGTGCTAGAGAGTGGGACAGGGGAAGCAATCAGCCCCAGCATTTT. Translated: CSAREWDRGSNQPQHF.

The V and J genes are TRBV20-1 and TRBJ1-1, with 8 bases identical to TRBD1. The CDR3 extends over 16 amino acids. The V gene's germline CDR1 is DFQATT and CDR2 SNEGSKA (reference sequence). The V segment lost 0 bases and the J segment 5 bases; nucleotides outside the gene matches: 11. In nucleotides, the CDR3 is TGCAGTGCTAGAGATACGGGAGGACAGGGAGGAACTGAAGCTTTCTTT. Translating gives CSARDTGGQGGTEAFF.

The table lists this clonotype with a few counts. The J gene is TRBJ1-2, the V gene TRBV30; the D gene is possibly TRBD1 (5 bases). V lost 1 base and J lost 2, with 11 bases in between. Germline CDR1 is GTSNPN and CDR2 is SVGIG (reference sequence). This CDR3 contains 14 residues. Here the CDR3 reads CAWSGGAGNYGYTF. CDR3 nucleotide sequence: TGTGCCTGGAGTGGTGGGGCAGGGAACTATGGCTACACCTTC.

For this clonotype: This clone may be a read error of a much larger clone one base away. The V and J genes are TRBV20-1 and TRBJ2-5, with a possible D match to TRBD1 (6 bases). The DNA matches TRBJ2-1 better at its end, which makes the J call doubtful. Germline lookup yields CDR1 DFQATT and CDR2 SNEGSKA (reference sequence). The CDR3 consists of 14 residues. This chain's CDR3 is CSAPGTTVQETQFF. Here the CDR3 DNA reads TGCAGTGCCCCTGGGACAACGGTACAAGAGACCCAGTTCTTC.

The chain couples TRBV7-2 to TRBJ2-7; D uncertain. This CDR3 region has 13 residues. Trimming cost V 5 bases and J 9 bases, with 17 bases left between them. CDR1 and CDR2 from the germline V gene are SGHTA and FQGNSA. CDR3 coding DNA: TGTGCCAGCAGCCGTTCCGTGGGCCTAGGGCAGTACTTC. Translation: CASSRSVGLGQYF.

As for this clonotype: A much larger clone differs from this one at a single base, so this may be a read error. V is TRBV7-3 and J is TRBJ2-1; 11 positions agree with TRBD2. Germline CDR1 SGHTA, CDR2 FQGTGA. This CDR3 is 14 amino acids long. The trim removed 5 bases at V and 5 bases at J, leaving 2 bases unmatched. The CDR3 is CASSASGGNNEQFF. DNA for the CDR3: TGTGCCAGCAGCGCTAGCGGGGGGAACAATGAGCAGTTCTTC.